This TCR beta chain derives from a study of cytomegalovirus exposure and HLA in healthy donors. Germline CDR1 MDHEN, CDR2 SYDVKM. V was shortened by 3 bases and J by 6 bases, with 6 bases between the two germline ends. CDR3 length: 12 residues. Samples came from healthy bone marrow donors. In the PCR, 60 Vbeta and 13 Jbeta primers were used. Source study methods: Tens of millions of unique TCR beta chains, some 10 million of them shared, were counted by a later analysis. Sequenced by immunoSEQ multiplex PCR; TCRdb stores in-frame clones only, minus some. That table is the source of V, J and clone size, and D and trimming were worked out from the DNA. The sample has approximately 150,000 clones, over 80% seen once; the top ten hold roughly 2.8%. For this clone: Its antigen is still unknown.

Regarding the study as a whole: Presence/absence results assume similar sequencing depth per donor, which may not hold.

The chain joins TRBV28 to TRBJ1-5, with D unresolved. The TCR comes from a woman aged 30 to 39 in good health and CMV-seronegative. Material for sequencing was PBMCs. The CDR3 is CASSLSFQPQHF. The CDR3 coding sequence is TGTGCCAGCAGTTTGTCTTTTCAGCCCCAGCATTTT.